This passage covers 31 T cell receptor beta chains from one sample sequenced in a study of T-cell memory formation after mild COVID-19. TCRdb ran MiXCR on the 5' RACE reads and lists one entry per CDR3 protein. The sample lists roughly 510,000 distinct CDR3 sequences, 15% to 20% occurring once. Source material: PBMCs or a T cell subset sorted from them (not recorded which). Receptors originate from an adult woman who had mild COVID-19 (a few samples of this study predate the infection). Cell type and time point are not known.

This clonotype was found a few times. V and J are TRBV4-1 and TRBJ2-3; tentatively, D is TRBD1 (6 bases). The CDR3 covers 15 residues. V lost 6 bases and J lost 0, with 13 bases in between. CDR1 and CDR2 from the germline V gene are MGHRA and YSYEKL. The CDR3 here is CASRDTGTSTDTQYF. Written as DNA, the CDR3 is TGCGCCAGCAGGGACACCGGGACAAGCACAGATACGCAGTATTTT.

This clonotype was picked up a small number of times. This chain uses TRBV19 with TRBJ1-1, with D unresolved. This CDR3 contains 13 residues. V shed 10 bases and J shed 5 bases, with 17 bases lying between them. Germline assignment: CDR1 LNHDA and CDR2 SQIVND (reference sequence). The DNA of the CDR3 is TGTGCCACGAAACCTCGTGAACTGACTGAAGCTTTCTTT. It translates to CATKPRELTEAFF.

The table lists this clonotype with a few counts. This chain connects TRBV11-3 to TRBJ2-3; weak D call: TRBD2 (6 bases). CDR1 and CDR2 (germline): SGHNT, YENEEA. The ends were cut back, 3 bases at V and 1 base at J, with 11 bases in the middle. The CDR3 contains 15 residues. CDR3 amino acids: CASSLAGWGTDTQYF. Here the CDR3 DNA reads TGTGCCAGCAGCTTGGCGGGATGGGGCACAGATACGCAGTATTTT.

The chain employs TRBV11-2 and TRBJ2-1, with D possibly TRBD2 on 7 matching bases. Per germline, CDR1 SGHAT and CDR2 FQNNGV. This CDR3 comprises 16 residues. Trimming cost V 7 bases and J 4 bases, with 20 bases left between them. The CDR3 region is CASTRVGGPTYNEQFF. CDR3 bases: TGTGCCAGCACCCGAGTCGGGGGGCCAACTTACAATGAGCAGTTCTTC.

V and J are TRBV7-2 and TRBJ2-5, with D hard to call. V lost 5 bases to trimming and J lost 8 bases, with 12 bases between them. The germline V gene encodes CDR1 SGHTA and CDR2 FQGNSA. CDR3 length: 12 amino acids. CDR3 DNA: TGTGCCAGCAGCCGAAATCAATTTACCCAGTACTTC. It specifies CASSRNQFTQYF.

This clonotype was detected a few times. J is TRBJ2-1 and V is TRBV12-3 or TRBV12-4; D could derive from TRBD1 or TRBD2 (5 bases each). V was shortened by 6 bases and J by 8 bases, with 14 bases between the two germline ends. The CDR3 covers 13 residues. CDR3 sequence: CASRGTGADEQFF. The CDR3 region has the DNA TGTGCCAGCAGAGGGACGGGCGCCGATGAGCAGTTCTTC.

The chain couples TRBV12-3 or TRBV12-4 to TRBJ1-1, with 8 bases lining up with TRBD1. CDR3 length equals 15 residues. Unmatched junction bases numbered 7, after V lost 6 bases and J lost 1 base. Written as DNA, the CDR3 is TGTGCCAGCAGCCTGTACGGGACAGGGAACACTGAAGCTTTCTTT. Amino acid sequence: CASSLYGTGNTEAFF.

This rearrangement joins TRBV6-2 or TRBV6-3 to TRBJ2-4, with D maybe TRBD1 (6 bases). Germline-derived CDR1 and CDR2 are MNHEY and SVGEGT. Deletions cut 2 bases from V and 0 bases from J, with 8 bases between. The CDR3 runs 15 residues. CDR3 bases: TGTGCCAGCAGTTACCAGGGGCCAGCCAAAAACATTCAGTACTTC. It is translated as CASSYQGPAKNIQYF.

The genes are TRBV20-1 and TRBJ2-3, with 9 bases lining up with TRBD2. Trimming cost V 1 base and J 3 bases; bases outside gene matches: 5. Germline loops: CDR1 DFQATT, CDR2 SNEGSKA (reference sequence). The CDR3 is 15 amino acids. CDR3 amino acids: CSARVAGGRTDTQYF. As DNA, the CDR3 is TGCAGTGCTAGAGTGGCGGGGGGGCGGACAGATACGCAGTATTTT.

This clonotype was detected only a few times. This sequence joins TRBV5-1 and TRBJ1-2; possibly TRBD1 for D (5 bases). CDR1 SGHRS and CDR2 YFSETQ come from the germline V gene. The CDR3 extends over 14 amino acids. The germline V and J ends were trimmed by 6 bases and 4 bases, with 16 bases remaining between them. CDR3 amino acids: CASTPEGMSYGYTF. CDR3 nucleotides: TGCGCCAGCACCCCGGAGGGGATGAGCTATGGCTACACCTTC.

The chain combines TRBV15 with TRBJ1-2; possibly TRBD1 for D (5 bases). The germline V gene encodes CDR1 LNHNV and CDR2 YYDKDF (reference sequence). V shed 0 bases and J shed 3 bases, with 11 bases lying between them. The CDR3 runs 15 residues. The DNA of the CDR3 is TGTGCCACCAGCAGAGATATGGGGGGGGACTATGGCTACACCTTC. It specifies CATSRDMGGDYGYTF.

This chain links TRBV6-2 or TRBV6-3 with TRBJ1-2; TRBD1 is a possible D gene (5 bases). From germline, CDR1 is MNHEY and CDR2 SVGEGT. V lost 6 bases and J lost 5, with 10 bases in between. The CDR3 has 12 amino acids. CDR3 DNA: TGTGCCAGCAGCAGACCAGGGTATGGCTACACCTTC. As protein: CASSRPGYGYTF.

This sequence joins TRBV14 and TRBJ2-1, with D possibly TRBD2 on 6 matching bases. The CDR3 spans 16 residues. The V and J ends lost 2 bases and 0 bases respectively, with 11 bases between them. Germline lookup yields CDR1 SGHDN and CDR2 FVKESK. The CDR3 protein is CASSQLAVSSYNEQFF. The CDR3 DNA sequence: TGTGCCAGCAGCCAATTAGCGGTGAGCTCCTACAATGAGCAGTTCTTC.

CDR3: CASSFRRVGSGTDTQYF. The DNA of the CDR3 is TGCGCCAGCAGCTTCCGGAGGGTCGGGAGCGGGACAGATACGCAGTATTTT. V and J are TRBV5-1 and TRBJ2-3; D possibly corresponds to TRBD2 (6 bases). This CDR3 region has 17 residues. Deletions cut 2 bases from V and 3 bases from J, with 19 bases between. Germline values: CDR1 SGHRS, CDR2 YFSETQ.

Only a few counts were recorded for this clonotype. This chain connects TRBV20-1 to TRBJ2-1, with TRBD1 matching 8 bases. The CDR3 consists of 15 residues. The germline V gene encodes CDR1 DFQATT and CDR2 SNEGSKA (reference sequence). J lost 0 bases, V lost 6 bases, and 7 bases had no gene match. The CDR3 bases are TGCAGTGCCGAGAGACAGGGGAACTCCTACAATGAGCAGTTCTTC. Residues: CSAERQGNSYNEQFF.

This clonotype was counted only a few times. The genes are TRBV20-1 and TRBJ2-7, with 8 bases that match TRBD1. Germline CDR1 and CDR2: DFQATT and SNEGSKA (reference sequence). This CDR3 has 13 amino acids. Trimming removed 6 bases from V and 6 bases from J; junction bases left unmatched: 10. The CDR3 DNA sequence: TGCAGTGCCCTAGGGACAGGAGCTTTCGAGCAGTACTTC. This codes for CSALGTGAFEQYF.

This chain uses TRBV4-2 with TRBJ2-1; 7 bases are shared with TRBD2. The junction had 13 bases not matched to a gene; V was cut back by 3 bases and J by 5 bases. Germline values: CDR1 LGHNA, CDR2 YNFKEQ. This CDR3 region has 17 residues. CDR3 amino acids: CASSHTTSRLSDNEQFF. Here the CDR3 DNA reads TGTGCCAGCAGCCACACGACTAGCCGCCTGTCTGACAATGAGCAGTTCTTC.

This clonotype was observed a handful of times. The V and J genes are TRBV5-1 and TRBJ2-1, with D perhaps TRBD1 or TRBD2 (5 bases each). The germline CDR1 and CDR2 sequences are SGHRS and YFSETQ. The germline V and J ends were trimmed by 4 bases and 4 bases, with 15 bases remaining between them. This CDR3 contains 15 residues. The CDR3 sequence: CASSLGDGDYNEQFF. Here the CDR3 DNA reads TGCGCCAGCAGCCTGGGGGACGGGGATTACAATGAGCAGTTCTTC. Full variable domain (missing parts from reference TRBV5-1 and TRBJ2-1): KAGVTQTPRYLIKTRGQQVTLSCSPISGHRSVSWYQQTPGQGLQFLFEYFSETQRNKGNFPGRFSGRQFSNSRSEMNVSTLELGDSALYLCASSLGDGDYNEQFFGPGTRLTVL.

This sequence joins TRBV6-5 and TRBJ2-5; D may match TRBD1 or TRBD2 (5 bases each). The CDR3 length is 17 residues. The germline CDR1 and CDR2 sequences are MNHEY and SVGAGI. Trimming removed 2 bases at V and 4 bases at J, with 20 bases between. The chain's CDR3 is CASSYGPGTPNGETQYF. Here the CDR3 DNA reads TGTGCCAGCAGTTACGGCCCCGGGACCCCTAACGGAGAGACCCAGTACTTC.

This clonotype has only a few counts. V is TRBV7-6 and J is TRBJ2-2; D might be TRBD1 (5 bases). The CDR3 sequence is 15 residues long. V gave up 5 bases and J gave up 3 bases, with 13 bases separating them. Germline values: CDR1 SGHVS, CDR2 FNYEAQ. The CDR3 DNA is TGTGCCAGCAGCCTCAGGGTATCGGACACCGGGGAGCTGTTTTTT. Its translation is CASSLRVSDTGELFF.

This rearrangement joins TRBV12-3 or TRBV12-4 to TRBJ2-3; 7 positions match TRBD2. With V trimmed by 6 bases and J by 2 bases, 8 bases remained unmatched. This CDR3 has 15 residues. In DNA form, the CDR3 reads TGTGCCAGCAGCCCCTGGGGGGGTAACACAGATACGCAGTATTTT. Protein: CASSPWGGNTDTQYF.

The genes are TRBV28 and TRBJ2-5; 7 nucleotides line up with TRBD1. V gave up 4 bases and J gave up 5 bases; unmatched junction bases: 7. Germline loops: CDR1 MDHEN, CDR2 SYDVKM. This CDR3 contains 14 residues. In DNA, the CDR3 is TGTGCCAGCAGTTCACCCGGACAGGTGGAGACCCAGTACTTC. Translating gives CASSSPGQVETQYF. Together with reference TRBV28 and TRBJ2-5, the CDR3 gives the full variable domain: DVKVTQSSRYLVKRTGEKVFLECVQDMDHENMFWYRQDPGLGLRLIYFSYDVKMKEKGDIPEGYSVSREKKERFSLILESASTNQTSMYLCASSSPGQVETQYFGPGTRLLVL.

This clonotype has just a few counts. The gene calls are TRBV20-1 and TRBJ2-7; D is undetermined. The CDR3 totals 13 residues. Per the germline V gene, CDR1 is DFQATT and CDR2 is SNEGSKA (reference sequence). Deletions cut 2 bases from V and 0 bases from J, with 8 bases between. CDR3 sequence (DNA): TGCAGTGCTAGACACCTATACTCCTACGAGCAGTACTTC. Translated: CSARHLYSYEQYF.

The chain employs TRBV29-1 and TRBJ2-7; no reliable D call. The CDR3 spans 14 residues. CDR1 is SQVTM, CDR2 ANQGSEA, per germline. The V and J ends lost 7 bases and 4 bases respectively, with 20 bases between them. CDR3 coding DNA: TGCAGCGCTGGAGACATGGGGATTGTGTACGAGCAGTACTTC. Its translation is CSAGDMGIVYEQYF.

This clonotype was seen only a few times. The chain recombines TRBV2 with TRBJ1-3; 7 nucleotides match TRBD1. V lost 8 bases to trimming and J lost 0 bases; unmatched junction nucleotides: 1. Germline assignment: CDR1 SNHLY and CDR2 FYNNEI. This CDR3 region has 13 residues. CDR3 sequence reads: CASDRVSGNTIYF. CDR3 in DNA: TGTGCCAGCGACAGGGTCTCTGGAAACACCATATATTTT.

The table lists this clonotype with a few counts. The gene calls are TRBV3-1 and TRBJ1-2; 7 bases are shared with TRBD1. V lost 0 bases, J lost 4 bases, and 2 bases stayed unmatched. Germline lookup yields CDR1 LGHDT and CDR2 YNNKEL (reference sequence). The CDR3 runs 14 residues. The CDR3 nucleotides read TGTGCCAGCAGCCAAGATGCAGGGGGCTATGGCTACACCTTC. Translation: CASSQDAGGYGYTF.

The sample holds a few counts of this clonotype. The rearrangement joins TRBV27 to TRBJ1-6; possibly TRBD1 for D (5 bases). From germline, CDR1 is MNHEY and CDR2 SMNVEV (reference sequence). This CDR3 comprises 15 residues. The ends were cut back, 3 bases at V and 7 bases at J, with 13 bases in the middle. DNA for the CDR3: TGTGCCAGCAGTTTGGGACCGACGGGAAATTCACCCCTCCACTTT. Its protein product is CASSLGPTGNSPLHF.

This sequence joins TRBV6-5 and TRBJ2-4, with unresolved D. V dropped 3 bases and J dropped 0 bases, with 9 bases sitting between them. Germline CDR1 and CDR2: MNHEY and SVGAGI. This CDR3 region has 15 residues. CDR3 region: CASSYYPVAKNIQYF. The CDR3 nucleotides are TGTGCCAGCAGTTATTATCCCGTAGCCAAAAACATTCAGTACTTC.

This clonotype came up a few times. The chain recombines TRBV20-1 with TRBJ2-1; 9 bases align to TRBD2. The V gene's germline CDR1 is DFQATT and CDR2 SNEGSKA (reference sequence). After removal of 2 bases from V and 8 bases from J, the junction contained 10 bases not matched to a gene. The CDR3 extends over 15 amino acids. CDR3 region: CSARRAGGPWDEQFF. The CDR3 region has the DNA TGCAGTGCTAGACGCGCGGGGGGGCCATGGGATGAGCAGTTCTTC.

This clonotype was seen a few times. This chain connects TRBV30 to TRBJ1-1, with a weak D call TRBD1 (5 bases). The CDR3 has 14 amino acids. CDR1 and CDR2 from the germline V gene are GTSNPN and SVGIG (reference sequence). Trimming took 6 bases from V and 0 from J, leaving 14 bases between them. The CDR3 sequence is CACKYTGMNTEAFF. The CDR3 coding sequence is TGTGCCTGTAAATACACAGGCATGAACACTGAAGCTTTCTTT.

This clonotype was counted only a few times. V usage is TRBV12-3 or TRBV12-4 and J usage is TRBJ2-7, with 7 positions matching TRBD1. The V segment lost 2 bases and the J segment 2 bases; nucleotides outside the gene matches: 6. This CDR3 is 15 amino acids long. CDR3 sequence: CASSLLGQMTYEQYF. The CDR3 coding sequence is TGTGCCAGCAGTTTATTGGGACAGATGACCTACGAGCAGTACTTC.